The T cell receptor beta chain described here comes from a study of blood T cells in healthy people across ages. Next came a second PCR, run for roughly 6 to 11 cycles, which used a sample-barcoded 5' primer along with a J-beta primer mix. MiXCR, applied by TCRdb to the 5' RACE reads, yields one record per CDR3 protein. The sample records approximately 800,000 distinct CDR3 sequences, roughly 60% being singletons. Germline CDR1 reads SNHLY; CDR2 reads FYNNEI. V lost 4 bases, J lost 1 base, and 4 bases stayed unmatched. This CDR3 is built from 14 residues. Healthy Caucasian individuals from Russia aged about 6 to 95 served as donors. Total RNA extracted from each sample amounted to at least 6 micrograms. This clonotype was detected only a few times.

The sample taken for sequencing was blood. The V call is TRBV2, the J call TRBJ2-7; 7 nucleotides align to TRBD1. The TCR sequence derives from a man aged 25 to 40 in good health. The CDR3 here is CASSAVGQSYEQYF. The CDR3 nucleotides read TGTGCCAGCAGTGCGGTGGGACAGTCCTACGAGCAGTACTTC.